The source of this T cell receptor beta chain is a study of OX40 agonist ivuxolimab in advanced cancers. Looking at the study overall: A history of anti-PD-1, anti-PD-L1 or anti-CTLA-4 therapy was acceptable, and about 37% had some.

This CDR3 has 13 amino acids. CDR1 is MNHNY, CDR2 SVGAGI, per germline (reference sequence). V dropped 7 bases and J dropped 5; count of bases not matched to a gene: 6. Concerning this clone itself: Its antigen is not identified.

General study results and limits: The study observed clonal expansion of CD4+ and CD8+ blood T cells by week 6 at 0.1 to 3.0 mg/kg. Average numbers of expanded clones were greater in CD8+ T cells than in CD4+.

Libraries were prepared by immunoSEQ multiplex PCR; TCRdb keeps only in-frame clonotypes and omits some of them. This table has some 60,000 clones, roughly 86% appearing once. This receptor was taken from an adult with an advanced solid tumor such as melanoma, head and neck, liver or kidney cancer. The starting material was CD4+ or CD8+ T cells sorted from blood, obtained in a trial of the OX40 agonist ivuxolimab. The rearrangement links TRBV6-6 to TRBJ2-7; TRBD1 matches 9 bases. This CDR3 is CASKWTGENEQYF. Here the CDR3 DNA reads TGTGCCAGCAAATGGACAGGGGAAAACGAGCAGTACTTC.